This TCR beta chain was recovered during a study of blood T cell repertoires in COVID-19. At the level of the study: Acute-phase and convalescent COVID-19 samples originated in the United States, Italy and Spain. In each case, the material was cDNA or gDNA derived from T cells, B-cell-depleted T cells, or PBMCs.

CDR1 is SGHAT and CDR2 is FQNNGV in the germline V gene. The V and J ends lost 5 bases and 2 bases, in that order; junction bases with no gene match: 11. There are 16 residues in the CDR3. Repertoires were generated with immunoSEQ multiplex PCR, while TCRdb's copy carries only in-frame clones and drops some. This table has about 220,000 clones, 65% to 85% appearing once. The receptor comes from a human donor in a cohort sampled during active COVID-19. Source material: peripheral blood. The V gene is TRBV11-2, the J gene TRBJ2-7; 8 positions agree with TRBD1. The CDR3 is CASSDPPGQATYEQYF. The DNA of the CDR3 is TGTGCCAGCAGCGACCCTCCGGGACAGGCAACCTACGAGCAGTACTTC.